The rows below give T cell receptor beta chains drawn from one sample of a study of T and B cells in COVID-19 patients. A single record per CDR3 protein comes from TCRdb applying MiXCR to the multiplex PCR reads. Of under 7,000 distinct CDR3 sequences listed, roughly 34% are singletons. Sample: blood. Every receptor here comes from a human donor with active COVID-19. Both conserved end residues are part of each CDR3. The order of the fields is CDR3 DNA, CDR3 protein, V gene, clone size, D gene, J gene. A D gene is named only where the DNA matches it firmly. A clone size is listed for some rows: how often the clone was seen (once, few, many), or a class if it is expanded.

TGTGCCAGCAGCTTTACTAGCGGGAACGCTGAGCAGTTCTTC,CASSFTSGNAEQFF,TRBV27,NA,TRBD2,TRBJ2-1
TGTGCCAGCAGTGCTAGTCAGACGAACACCGGGGAGCTGTTTTTT,CASSASQTNTGELFF,TRBV12-3/TRBV12-4,NA,NA,TRBJ2-2
TGTGCCAGCAGTCGGACTGGGGGAGATACGCAGTATTTT,CASSRTGGDTQYF,TRBV12-3/TRBV12-4,few,NA,TRBJ2-3
TGCAGTGCTAGAGATTATGGTTCTAGCGGGGGCTACGAGCAGTACTTC,CSARDYGSSGGYEQYF,TRBV20-1,NA,TRBD2,TRBJ2-7
TGTGCCAGCAGAATAAGGGGGCGAGGGAACGAGAACACTGAAGCTTTCTTT,CASRIRGRGNENTEAFF,TRBV11-1,NA,TRBD1,TRBJ1-1
TGCAGCGCCACAACCGGGACAGGGGGTGAGCAGTACTTC,CSATTGTGGEQYF,TRBV29-1,NA,TRBD1,TRBJ2-7
TGTGCCAGCAGCGAGGGACCCCGCCTAGAGACCCAGTACTTC,CASSEGPRLETQYF,TRBV7-6,NA,NA,TRBJ2-5
TGTGCCACCAGCAGGGCCACGGGGGCGGTGGTGAACACTGAAGCTTTCTTT,CATSRATGAVVNTEAFF,TRBV15,NA,NA,TRBJ1-1
TGCGCCAGCAGCTTCGGGGAGGGGGCGCGTCGCACTGAAGCTTTCTTT,CASSFGEGARRTEAFF,TRBV5-1,NA,TRBD1,TRBJ1-1
TGTGCCAGCAGCCGATCGAATTGGGGATACAATGAGCAGTTCTTC,CASSRSNWGYNEQFF,TRBV6-5,NA,NA,TRBJ2-1
TGTGCCTGGAGCCCCGGACAGGGGAATGGCTACACCTTC,CAWSPGQGNGYTF,TRBV30,NA,TRBD1,TRBJ1-2
TGTGCCAGCAGTCAGCGGGCTGAAGCTTTCTTT,CASSQRAEAFF,TRBV12-3/TRBV12-4,NA,NA,TRBJ1-1
TGTGCCAGCAGCGCCCAGGGATGGGATCAGCCCCAGCATTTT,CASSAQGWDQPQHF,TRBV5-5,few,NA,TRBJ1-5
TGTGCCAGCAGTCCGGGACAGATGAACACTGAAGCTTTCTTT,CASSPGQMNTEAFF,TRBV27,few,TRBD1,TRBJ1-1
TGTGCCAGTAGTTATCCCCGAGGGGGCGTCACTGAAGCTTTCTTT,CASSYPRGGVTEAFF,TRBV19,few,TRBD1,TRBJ1-1
TGTGCCAGCCGTAGGTCTAGCGGAAGGGATGAGCAGTTCTTC,CASRRSSGRDEQFF,TRBV12-3/TRBV12-4,medium-sized,TRBD2,TRBJ2-1
TGTGCCAGCAGCTCTAGCGGGAGGGACACAGATACGCAGTATTTT,CASSSSGRDTDTQYF,TRBV5-4,few,TRBD2,TRBJ2-3
TGCGCCAGCAGCTATACGGCCCTGAACAATGAGCAGTTCTTC,CASSYTALNNEQFF,TRBV4-3,NA,NA,TRBJ2-1
TGTGCCAGCAGTTACTCGGGACAGGCAGGCTATGGCTACACCTTC,CASSYSGQAGYGYTF,TRBV6-6,NA,TRBD1,TRBJ1-2
TGTGCCTGGAGTCCTAGTCATTCACCCCTCCACTTT,CAWSPSHSPLHF,TRBV30,medium-sized,NA,TRBJ1-6
TGTGCCAGTAGTAACAACTTGAGCGGTGAGCAGTTCTTC,CASSNNLSGEQFF,TRBV19,many,NA,TRBJ2-1
TGTGCCAGCAGTGAAAATCGGGACAGGATCTATGGCTACACCTTC,CASSENRDRIYGYTF,TRBV6-5,NA,TRBD1,TRBJ1-2
TGCAGTGCTGTTGGGACCCTTGGCAATGAGCAGTTCTTC,CSAVGTLGNEQFF,TRBV20-1,NA,NA,TRBJ2-1
TGTGCCAGCAGTTTACAAGAGACCCAGTACTTC,CASSLQETQYF,TRBV6-5,medium-sized,NA,TRBJ2-5
TGCGCCAGCAGCTTGAGGCAGGGGGCAGGAACCTACGAGCAGTACTTC,CASSLRQGAGTYEQYF,TRBV5-1,NA,TRBD1,TRBJ2-7
TGCAGTGCTAGAGGGCCTGCTTCGATTGGGGATCTGAGCTCCTACAATGAGCAGTTCTTC,CSARGPASIGDLSSYNEQFF,TRBV20-1,NA,NA,TRBJ2-1
TGTGCCAGTAGGCAGAGGTCTGGGGCCAACGTCCTGACTTTC,CASRQRSGANVLTF,TRBV19,medium-sized,NA,TRBJ2-6
TGTGCCAGCAGTTTCAGGCAGGGACGGGACACTGAAGCTTTCTTT,CASSFRQGRDTEAFF,TRBV12-3/TRBV12-4,few,NA,TRBJ1-1
TGCAGTGCCATCTTGACTAGCGCGAGCACAGATACGCAGTATTTT,CSAILTSASTDTQYF,TRBV29-1,medium-sized,TRBD2,TRBJ2-3
TGTGCCAGTAGTATTGAGCTAGCTGACAATCTGTTCTTC,CASSIELADNLFF,TRBV19,large,NA,TRBJ2-1
TGTGCCAGCAGTTTATTGCTGTATTATGGCTACACCTTC,CASSLLLYYGYTF,TRBV12-3/TRBV12-4,NA,NA,TRBJ1-2
TGTGCCAGTAGTATGCAGGGAGGGGACACTGAAGCTTTCTTT,CASSMQGGDTEAFF,TRBV19,few,NA,TRBJ1-1
TGCGCCATCCGAGGACAGGCCGCGAACACCGGGGAGCTGTTTTTT,CAIRGQAANTGELFF,TRBV10-2,few,TRBD1,TRBJ2-2
TGTGCCAGTAGTATTCAGGAAGGGGAACCTAGCACAGATACGCAGTATTTT,CASSIQEGEPSTDTQYF,TRBV19,medium-sized,NA,TRBJ2-3
TGTGCCAGCAGCAATACCGGGACAGTCCAAGAGACCCAGTACTTC,CASSNTGTVQETQYF,TRBV5-5,many,TRBD1,TRBJ2-5
TGTGCCAGCAGCTTGATCGGGGGGCAGAATGGCTACACCTTC,CASSLIGGQNGYTF,TRBV5-6,few,NA,TRBJ1-2
TGTGCCAGCAGTCCCCGCGGGGGGAGGAGAGAAACTGAAGCTTTCTTT,CASSPRGGRRETEAFF,TRBV27,NA,NA,TRBJ1-1
TGCGCCAGCAGCTTGGACGGGACCCAGGGTGAAAAACTGTTTTTT,CASSLDGTQGEKLFF,TRBV5-1,NA,NA,TRBJ1-4
TGTGCCAGTAGTGGCGGCCGAAGGAATGAGCAGTTCTTC,CASSGGRRNEQFF,TRBV19,medium-sized,NA,TRBJ2-1
TGTGCCAGCTCACGGGTGACAGGGGTGTATAATTCACCCCTCCACTTT,CASSRVTGVYNSPLHF,TRBV18,few,TRBD1,TRBJ1-6